This T cell receptor beta chain was recovered during a study of blood T cell repertoires in COVID-19. Turning to the study itself: Sites in the United States, Italy and Spain provided acute and convalescent COVID-19 samples. PBMCs, B-cell-depleted T cells, or T cells were the source of the cDNA or gDNA that made up the material.

The CDR3 sequence is 14 residues long. V shed 2 bases and J shed 0 bases, with 7 bases lying between them. Germline loops: CDR1 MNHEY, CDR2 SMNVEV (reference sequence). In the source study's methods: Estimated nucleated cell counts came from reference gene primer amplification. Sequenced by immunoSEQ multiplex PCR; TCRdb stores in-frame clones only, minus some. That table is the source of V, J and clone size, and D and trimming were worked out from the DNA. The table has some 330,000 clones, 85% to 90% seen once; the top ten hold 1.5% to 2%. Patients at the Seattle site were enrolled during active infection and followed longitudinally.

Sequencing was performed on peripheral blood. The source of this sequence is a woman between 25 and 40 years old with COVID-19, enrolled during active disease. The chain links TRBV27 to TRBJ1-1; TRBD1 might be the D (5 bases). The CDR3 protein is CASSLGGLNTEAFF. The CDR3 nucleotides read TGTGCCAGCAGTTTAGGGGGGTTGAACACTGAAGCTTTCTTT.